This TCR beta chain was profiled in a study of OX40 agonist ivuxolimab in advanced cancers. About the study as a whole: Ivuxolimab was a fully human IgG2 agonistic monoclonal antibody targeting the costimulatory receptor OX40 (CD134). Partial responses were achieved by three dose-escalation patients, of whom one had hepatocellular carcinoma and two had cutaneous melanoma. Patients were allowed to have had prior anti-PD-1, anti-PD-L1 or anti-CTLA-4 therapy, and approximately 37% of the dose-escalation patients had been treated with checkpoint inhibitors. Intravenous ivuxolimab was administered to patients every 2 weeks at six dose levels: 0.01, 0.1, 0.3, 1.5, 3 and 10 mg/kg. Of the roughly 53 patients in dose escalation, about 20 had hepatocellular carcinoma, about 15 had melanoma, 9 had renal cell carcinoma and 9 had head and neck cancer. The paper reports the monotherapy dose-escalation portion (N of about 47 patients) of the phase I ivuxolimab trial. A male proportion of roughly 85% and a mean age of roughly 58 years, ranging from about 23 to 90, were recorded for the dose-escalation cohort. The point of sequencing TCRbeta in the periphery was to test whether ivuxolimab changed TCR sequence diversity and drove clonal T-cell expansion. Overall results and qualifications from the work: The antigen specificity of the clonally expanded peripheral T cells was not determined. After ivuxolimab, CD8+ T cells had more expanded clones than CD4+ T cells on average. At doses of 0.1 to 3.0 mg/kg, clonal expansion of both CD4+ and CD8+ blood T cells was observed from baseline to week 6. In partial responders in the 0.1-3.0 mg/kg groups, normalized peripheral clonal expansion was found to be among the lowest, especially among CD8+ T cells. Low levels of normalized T-cell clonal expansion were also seen in some patients who did not respond.

Worth noting for this clone: Its antigen remains undetermined. The sample holds no much larger clone one base away, and base qualities are not on file.

The trial excluded patients who had a history of autoimmune disease or were on systemic immunosuppression. Peripheral blood for TCR sequencing was collected from all dose cohorts at baseline, on cycle 4 day 1, and on cycle 7 day 1. Samples were obtained from an open-label, multicenter, first-in-human phase I dose-escalation trial of ivuxolimab. Adults with locally advanced or metastatic melanoma, renal cell carcinoma, hepatocellular carcinoma or head and neck squamous cell carcinoma were enrolled in the trial. CD4+ and CD8+ T cells were sorted separately from peripheral blood before TCR sequencing. For sequencing of the TCRbeta CDR3 region, genomic DNA was extracted from the sorted cells. TCRbeta CDR3 regions were sequenced using the immunoSEQ Assay. TCRdb carries this immuneACCESS record with in-frame sequences only. Its versions omit some clonotypes, under half of them owing to an unresolved V gene in the studies checked, with the rest unexplained. Counted in this sample were about 81,000 clones; just over 90% of them appeared once. The top ten clonotypes cover over 11% of the sample.

The germline V gene provides CDR1 SGDLS and CDR2 YYNGEE. The CDR3 has 14 amino acids, counting the end cysteine and phenylalanine. Only the CDR3 portion is preserved as DNA: 42 bases, with reading frame beginning at the first base. The V end loses 3 bases and the J end loses 4 bases, and a stretch of 11 bases separates them. This receptor chain uses TRBV9 and TRBJ1-3, with the identity of the D gene unclear. The clonotype was recovered from an adult with an advanced solid tumor such as melanoma, head and neck, liver or kidney cancer. The sample was CD4+ or CD8+ T cells sorted from blood, taken in a trial of the OX40 agonist ivuxolimab. In nucleotides, the sequence is TGTGCCAGCAGCGAGCCCGGGCCCGGAAACACCATATATTTT. Translated, this gives CASSEPGPGNTIYF.